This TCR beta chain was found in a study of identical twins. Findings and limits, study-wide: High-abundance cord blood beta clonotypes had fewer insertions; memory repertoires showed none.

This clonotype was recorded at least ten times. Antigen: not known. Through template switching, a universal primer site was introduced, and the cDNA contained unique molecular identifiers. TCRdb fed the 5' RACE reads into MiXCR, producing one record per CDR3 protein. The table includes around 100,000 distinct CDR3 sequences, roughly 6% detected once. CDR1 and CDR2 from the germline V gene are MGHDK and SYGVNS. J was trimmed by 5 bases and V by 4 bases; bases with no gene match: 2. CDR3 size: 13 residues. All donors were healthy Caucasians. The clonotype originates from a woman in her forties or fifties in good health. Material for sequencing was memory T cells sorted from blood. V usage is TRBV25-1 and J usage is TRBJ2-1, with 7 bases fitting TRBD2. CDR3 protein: CASSGAGHNEQFF. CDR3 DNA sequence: TGTGCCAGCAGTGGAGCGGGGCACAATGAGCAGTTCTTC.